The next 10 T cell receptor beta chains were all read from a single sample in a study of blood T cells in healthy people across ages. It was with a sample-barcoded 5' primer and a J-beta primer mix that a second PCR of roughly 7 to 12 cycles was run. TCRdb fed the 5' RACE reads into MiXCR, producing one record per CDR3 protein. The sample carries 1.5 million to 2 million distinct CDR3 sequences, approximately 28% recorded once. Source material: blood. These receptors originate from a woman in her twenties or thirties in good health.

This clonotype was counted ten times or more. The CDR3: CASTQGIVGYEQYF. In DNA form, the CDR3 reads TGTGCCAGCACCCAGGGGATAGTGGGCTACGAGCAGTACTTC. The rearrangement joins TRBV6-6 to TRBJ2-7; weak D call: TRBD1 (6 bases). Trimming removed 7 bases at V and 3 bases at J, with 16 bases between. The CDR3 consists of 14 residues. Germline CDR1 MNHNY, CDR2 SVGAGI (reference sequence).

This clonotype was seen a handful of times. The CDR3 nucleotides are TGTGCCAGCTCACCAATCCCCCCTAGCGGGGGGGCGAACAATGAGCAGTTCTTC. This translates into CASSPIPPSGGANNEQFF. This chain connects TRBV18 to TRBJ2-1; 12 bases agree with TRBD2. V gave up 2 bases and J gave up 5 bases; unmatched junction bases: 10. The CDR3 runs 18 residues. Per germline, CDR1 KGHSH and CDR2 LQKENI.

This clonotype showed up just a few times. The genes are TRBV5-1 and TRBJ1-4; D unclear. The V end lost 4 bases, the J end lost 3 bases, and 10 bases lay between the germline ends. Germline V gene lookup returns CDR1 SGHRS and CDR2 YFSETQ. The CDR3 is 14 amino acids. The CDR3 is CASSRFGSNEKLFF. CDR3 bases: TGCGCCAGCAGCCGATTCGGATCTAATGAAAAACTGTTTTTT.

The rearrangement joins TRBV5-1 to TRBJ2-1; D not certain. V shed 0 bases and J shed 4 bases, with 8 bases lying between them. The CDR3 sequence is 14 residues long. Germline V gene lookup returns CDR1 SGHRS and CDR2 YFSETQ. This CDR3 is CASSLEVIYNEQFF. In DNA form, the CDR3 reads TGCGCCAGCAGCTTGGAGGTGATTTACAATGAGCAGTTCTTC.

This chain uses TRBV4-1 with TRBJ2-3, with TRBD2 as a possible D gene (6 bases). V lost 4 bases and J lost 2, with 16 bases in between. Germline V gene data show CDR1 as MGHRA and CDR2 as YSYEKL. The CDR3 is made up of 16 amino acids. The CDR3 reads CASSPRQGGPTDTQYF. The CDR3 DNA follows: TGCGCCAGCAGCCCCCGCCAGGGAGGTCCCACAGATACGCAGTATTTT.

This clonotype came up a few times. The V and J genes are TRBV5-1 and TRBJ1-2; 8 nucleotides match TRBD1. Germline CDR1 and CDR2: SGHRS and YFSETQ. This CDR3 is built from 15 residues. V lost 3 bases and J lost 1; bases outside the gene matches: 5. The CDR3 sequence: CASSYDRGSNYGYTF. The CDR3 DNA reads as TGCGCCAGCAGCTATGACAGGGGTAGTAACTATGGCTACACCTTC.

The sample holds a few counts of this clonotype. The rearrangement joins TRBV12-3 or TRBV12-4 to TRBJ2-2; D unclear. The V end lost 6 bases, the J end lost 7 bases, and 6 bases lay between the germline ends. The CDR3 covers 11 residues. This CDR3 reads CASSLYGELFF. DNA for the CDR3: TGTGCCAGCAGCTTGTACGGGGAGCTGTTTTTT.

This clonotype was observed a few times. This rearrangement joins TRBV5-1 to TRBJ1-1; 9 bases align to TRBD1. The CDR3 is 15 amino acids. The ends lost 6 bases at V and 2 bases at J; junction bases unmatched: 8. Germline assignment: CDR1 SGHRS and CDR2 YFSETQ. The CDR3: CASTLCTGGNTEAFF. The CDR3, as DNA: TGCGCCAGCACCTTATGTACAGGGGGCAACACTGAAGCTTTCTTT.

This clonotype was observed a few times. The chain joins TRBV20-1 to TRBJ1-2; perhaps TRBD1 as D (5 bases). Trimming removed 1 base at V and 3 bases at J, with 9 bases between. Germline-derived CDR1 and CDR2 are DFQATT and SNEGSKA (reference sequence). This CDR3 has 13 amino acids. The CDR3 DNA reads as TGCAGTGCTAGAGGGGGCGCGGACTATGGCTACACCTTC. Translation: CSARGGADYGYTF.

A remark on this clonotype: A much larger clone differs by one base, so this may be a read error. CDR3 region: CASSPAVGGEQYF. CDR3 DNA sequence: TGCGCCAGCAGCCCGGCAGTAGGGGGCGAGCAGTACTTC. This chain connects TRBV5-1 to TRBJ2-7; tentatively, D is TRBD1 (6 bases). This CDR3 region has 13 residues. From germline, CDR1 is SGHRS and CDR2 YFSETQ. Trimming removed 4 bases at V and 6 bases at J, with 14 bases between.